These 7 T cell receptor beta chains originate from one sample sequenced in a study of blood T cell repertoires in COVID-19. The data were produced by immunoSEQ multiplex PCR, yet TCRdb's version contains in-frame clones alone and is incomplete. The table lists 350,000 to 450,000 clones, around nine tenths of them singletons, with around 3% in the top ten. Sequences were obtained from peripheral blood. Receptor source: a human donor in a cohort sampled during active COVID-19.

The chain couples TRBV2 to TRBJ2-5, with TRBD2 identical over 7 bases. After removal of 10 bases from V and 5 bases from J, the junction contained 16 bases not matched to a gene. From germline, CDR1 is SNHLY and CDR2 FYNNEI. The CDR3 is 15 residues long. CDR3 amino acids: CATRQPLAGEETQYF. CDR3 bases: TGTGCCACCAGACAACCCTTAGCGGGCGAGGAGACCCAGTACTTC. The full variable domain, in which reference TRBV2 and TRBJ2-5 provide the parts outside the CDR3, is EPEVTQTPSHQVTQMGQEVILRCVPISNHLYFYWYRQILGQKVEFLVSFYNNEISEKSEIFDDQFSVERPDGSNFTLKIRSTKLEDSAMYFCATRQPLAGEETQYFGPGTRLLVL.

The J gene is TRBJ2-7, the V gene TRBV6-6; D may be TRBD2 (5 bases). This CDR3 comprises 15 residues. The V gene's germline CDR1 is MNHNY and CDR2 SVGAGI (reference sequence). V lost 2 bases, J lost 1 base, and 12 bases lay in between. In nucleotides, the CDR3 is TGTGCCAGCAGTTACGAGGGAGACTTTTCCTACGAGCAGTACTTC. Translation: CASSYEGDFSYEQYF.

In its sample, this clone was seen many times. V gene TRBV7-2 combines with J gene TRBJ1-6; 10 bases agree with TRBD1. This CDR3 contains 17 residues. Looked up from germline, CDR1 is SGHTA and CDR2 is FQGNSA. The J segment lost 4 bases and the V segment lost 2 bases, leaving 5 bases of the junction unmatched. The CDR3 DNA sequence: TGTGCCAGCAGCTTATACGGGACAGGGGTGTATAATTCACCCCTCCACTTT. Its protein is CASSLYGTGVYNSPLHF.

In its sample, this clone was seen a few times. The gene calls are TRBV15 and TRBJ1-5; 8 bases agree with TRBD1. This CDR3 has 16 amino acids. V was pared by 5 bases and J by 2 bases, with 8 bases of the junction left unmatched. CDR1 and CDR2 from the germline V gene are LNHNV and YYDKDF (reference sequence). This chain's CDR3 is CATSHDRGWGNQPQHF. The DNA for the CDR3 is TGTGCCACCAGCCACGACAGGGGATGGGGCAATCAGCCCCAGCATTTT.

This chain connects TRBV7-9 to TRBJ1-2; D perhaps matches TRBD1 (5 bases). The CDR3 covers 14 residues. From germline, CDR1 is SEHNR and CDR2 FQNEAQ (reference sequence). V was cut by 1 base and J by 1 base, with 7 bases left in between. The CDR3 DNA is TGTGCCAGCAGCTTAGGGGGGGATAACTATGGCTACACCTTC. Translated: CASSLGGDNYGYTF.

The V call is TRBV5-1, the J call TRBJ2-7; 8 nucleotides line up with TRBD1. The CDR3 covers 16 residues. J was trimmed by 5 bases and V by 0 bases; bases with no gene match: 10. CDR1 and CDR2 from the germline V gene are SGHRS and YFSETQ. CDR3 loop: CASSLARDRIVHEQYF. The CDR3 coding sequence is TGCGCCAGCAGCTTGGCCCGGGACAGGATCGTCCACGAGCAGTACTTC.

This chain connects TRBV30 to TRBJ2-7; weak D call: TRBD1 (6 bases). The ends were cut back, 2 bases at V and 2 bases at J, with 10 bases in the middle. The CDR3 runs 13 residues. CDR1 is GTSNPN and CDR2 is SVGIG in the germline V gene (reference sequence). Here the CDR3 reads CAWSSGATYEQYF. CDR3 sequence (DNA): TGTGCCTGGAGTTCAGGGGCCACCTACGAGCAGTACTTC.